The rows below give T cell receptor beta chains drawn from one sample of a study of vaccination and CD4 T cells after COVID-19. Via MiXCR, TCRdb re-called the PCR reads, giving one row per CDR3 protein. The data show 8,000 to 9,000 distinct CDR3 sequences, 40% to 50% seen once. No antigen is known for these receptors. The sample comprised CD4+ T cells from blood, cultured in vitro. The source of these receptors is a human donor in good health. Each CDR3 is given with its conserved first and last residue. Each record gives: clone size, V gene, D gene, J gene, CDR3 DNA, CDR3 protein. D genes are given only for firm matches. Only some rows state a clone size, as once, few, many or a class for expanded clones.

>few|TRBV2|NA|TRBJ1-2
TGTGCCAGCAGTAGGGAACCCTGGGGCTACACCTTC
CASSREPWGYTF
>few|TRBV27|NA|TRBJ1-2
TGTGCCAGCAGTTTATTCCCAGGGCCCTATGGCTACACCTTC
CASSLFPGPYGYTF
>NA|TRBV28|NA|TRBJ1-2
TGTGCCAGCAGTGGGGGTGGGGGGCTAGGCTATGGCTACACCTTC
CASSGGGGLGYGYTF
>few|TRBV6-1|NA|TRBJ1-5
TGTGCCAGCGGGGCCAGGACAGATAGCAATCAGCCCCAGCATTTT
CASGARTDSNQPQHF
>NA|TRBV6-1|NA|TRBJ1-1
TGTGCCAGCATGAGGATGGGCCATCGGGACACTGAAGCTTTCTTT
CASMRMGHRDTEAFF
>few|TRBV7-2|NA|TRBJ2-5
TGTGCCAGCAGCCGGGACTCCCAAGAGACCCAGTACTTC
CASSRDSQETQYF
>few|TRBV6-1|TRBD2|TRBJ2-5
TGTGCCAGCAGTGAAGGGACTAGGGTTCAAGAGACCCAGTACTTC
CASSEGTRVQETQYF
>NA|TRBV6-1|TRBD1|TRBJ1-2
TGTGCCAGCAGTCGACATATACCGGGACAGGGGGCAAAGGGTCAGGGCTACACCTTC
CASSRHIPGQGAKGQGYTF
>few|TRBV20-1|TRBD1|TRBJ1-5
TGCAGTGCTAGTCGACAGGGCGAAAAGCCCCAGCATTTT
CSASRQGEKPQHF
>NA|TRBV6-2/TRBV6-3|NA|TRBJ1-2
TGTGCCAGCAGGGCTTCGAACTATGGCTACACCTTC
CASRASNYGYTF
>NA|TRBV21-1|NA|TRBJ2-7
TGTGCCAGCAGCAAAGGAGTGTTCCCTGGCAGGCGTCCCTACGAGCAGTACTTC
CASSKGVFPGRRPYEQYF
>NA|TRBV6-1|TRBD1|TRBJ1-2
TGTGCCAGCAGTCCGCGCCGGGACAGGGGGCTTGGCTACACCTTC
CASSPRRDRGLGYTF
>NA|TRBV20-1|NA|TRBJ1-1
TGCAGTGCCCTCAGTTCCGGGGGAACTGAAGCTTTCTTT
CSALSSGGTEAFF
>few|TRBV6-5|NA|TRBJ1-5
TGTGCCAGCAGTTCCCTCGGGGAAGGGGCAGGGAATCAGCCCCAGCATTTT
CASSSLGEGAGNQPQHF